These 16 T cell receptor beta chains originate from one sample sequenced in a study of regulatory T cells in long-lasting Graves disease (dated by TCRdb to about 2021). In the paper's terms, the time point label means: persistent/refractory GD, antithyroid drugs over 5 years with positive TRAb. RNA was extracted from PBMCs in TRIzol for both TCR sequencing and RNA sequencing. Receptors were amplified or captured by multiplex PCR. Sequencer: Illumina HiSeq 4000. CDR3 regions were amplified by Arm-PCR with iRepertoire HTBI primers to construct TCR beta libraries. Using fastp trimming at Q25 and MiXCR clonotype assembly, TCRdb reanalyzed the public sequencing data and kept in-frame beta chains. Identical CDR3 proteins give one entry, which carries the most common genes and DNA. A total of about 470,000 distinct CDR3 sequences appear in this sample, under 25% of them only once. The ten biggest clones cover approximately 8% of the sample.

The source was peripheral blood mononuclear cells (PBMCs), collected when the disease was refractory, from a patient treated with antithyroid drugs. These receptors originate from a female donor with Graves disease.

This clonotype appeared a few times. CDR3 in DNA: TGTGCCAGCAGCGTATCACCCCTCTCGACAGGGGAAAGTCAGCCCCAGCATTTT. Translating it yields CASSVSPLSTGESQPQHF. The V call is TRBV9, the J call TRBJ1-5; 8 bases agree with TRBD1. The germline V gene encodes CDR1 SGDLS and CDR2 YYNGEE. The J segment lost 6 bases and the V segment lost 1 base, leaving 15 bases of the junction unmatched. The CDR3 loop spans 18 amino acids.

This clonotype was seen a few times. The genes are TRBV13 and TRBJ2-7; 9 bases match TRBD2. V lost 4 bases to trimming and J lost 3 bases; unmatched junction nucleotides: 4. The CDR3 is 14 residues long. Germline CDR1 reads PRHDT; CDR2 reads FYEKMQ (reference sequence). The CDR3 DNA follows: TGTGCCAGCAGCTCTAGCGGGAAGGACTACGAGCAGTACTTC. It is translated as CASSSSGKDYEQYF. The complete variable domain, with remaining parts taken from reference TRBV13 and TRBJ2-7, reads AAGVIQSPRHLIKEKRETATLKCYPIPRHDTVYWYQQGPGQDPQFLISFYEKMQSDKGSIPDRFSAQQFSDYHSELNMSSLELGDSALYFCASSSSGKDYEQYFGPGTRLTVT.

The chain carries TRBV19 and TRBJ1-1; the match to TRBD1 covers 7 bases. CDR1 and CDR2 from the germline V gene are LNHDA and SQIVND (reference sequence). The length of the CDR3 is 14 residues. The V gene end was trimmed by 4 bases and the J gene end by 7 bases; junction bases not matched to a gene: 9. CDR3 DNA: TGTGCCAGTAGTAAAAAACAGGGGCGGGATGAAGCTTTCTTT. Its protein product is CASSKKQGRDEAFF.

The rearrangement links TRBV19 to TRBJ1-1; maybe TRBD1 (6 bases). Per the germline V gene, CDR1 is LNHDA and CDR2 is SQIVND (reference sequence). This CDR3 is 13 amino acids long. The V and J ends lost 3 bases and 5 bases respectively, with 10 bases between them. CDR3 DNA sequence: TGTGCCAGTAGTATGGGGGCGCGGACTGAAGCTTTCTTT. This sequence encodes CASSMGARTEAFF.

Many counts were recorded for this clonotype. V usage is TRBV11-2 and J usage is TRBJ2-5; 8 nucleotides align to TRBD2. The germline CDR1 and CDR2 sequences are SGHAT and FQNNGV. The CDR3 runs 15 residues. V was clipped by 4 bases and J by 1 base; unmatched bases: 5. CDR3 nucleotide sequence: TGTGCCAGCAGCTACAGTCGGGGGGGCCAAGAGACCCAGTACTTC. Encoded protein: CASSYSRGGQETQYF.

This clonotype occurred many times. The chain recombines TRBV11-2 with TRBJ2-5; possible D gene TRBD2, 6 bases. The CDR3 runs 12 residues. In germline, CDR1 is SGHAT, CDR2 FQNNGV. V shed 4 bases and J shed 5 bases, with 8 bases lying between them. DNA of the CDR3: TGTGCCAGCAGCTCCGGAGGGGAGACCCAGTACTTC. Amino acids: CASSSGGETQYF.

This chain links TRBV29-1 with TRBJ1-4; no firm D call. Trimming removed 7 bases at V and 4 bases at J, with 13 bases between. The CDR3 totals 13 residues. Germline V gives CDR1 SQVTM, CDR2 ANQGSEA. The CDR3 region has the DNA TGCAGCGCCTTACCTGAGGATAATGAAAAACTGTTTTTT. This translates into CSALPEDNEKLFF.

The CDR3 DNA reads TGCAGTGCTCCAAACCGGGACAGGGTACTTAACGAGCAGTACTTC. Translation: CSAPNRDRVLNEQYF. V usage is TRBV20-1 and J usage is TRBJ2-7; 9 bases match TRBD1. V shed 5 bases and J 5 bases; nucleotides not matched to a gene: 13. The CDR3 loop spans 15 amino acids. Germline values: CDR1 DFQATT, CDR2 SNEGSKA (reference sequence).

On this clonotype itself: This clone may be a read error of a much larger clone one base away. The rearrangement uses TRBV18 and TRBJ1-1; TRBD1 matches 7 bases. The CDR3 runs to 15 residues. From germline, CDR1 is KGHSH and CDR2 LQKENI. The DNA for the CDR3 is TGTGCCAGCCCACCTTCAGGGGGTGTGAACACTGAAGCTTTCTTT. It is translated as CASPPSGGVNTEAFF.

The J gene is TRBJ2-7, the V gene TRBV19, with 10 bases fitting TRBD1. The V and J ends lost 3 bases and 7 bases, in that order; junction bases with no gene match: 9. The CDR3 loop spans 15 amino acids. Germline CDR1 reads LNHDA; CDR2 reads SQIVND (reference sequence). In DNA form, the CDR3 reads TGTGCCAGTAGTATGATGGGACAGGGGACGGCGGAGCAGTACTTC. Translation: CASSMMGQGTAEQYF.

The rearrangement uses TRBV18 and TRBJ2-7; 13 nucleotides align to TRBD2. This CDR3 is 15 amino acids long. Per the germline V gene, CDR1 is KGHSH and CDR2 is LQKENI. V lost 4 bases, J lost 4 bases, and 4 bases stayed unmatched. The CDR3 nucleotides read TGTGCCAGCTCACATCCGGGACTAGCGGGATACGAGCAGTACTTC. This codes for CASSHPGLAGYEQYF.

The sample holds a few counts of this clonotype. The V call is TRBV4-2, the J call TRBJ1-2, with D unresolved. V was trimmed by 4 bases and J by 7 bases, leaving 10 bases between them. This CDR3 is 12 amino acids long. Looked up from germline, CDR1 is LGHNA and CDR2 is YNFKEQ. In nucleotides, the CDR3 is TGTGCCAGCAGCCCCTCTTCTCGTGGCTACACCTTC. This gives the protein CASSPSSRGYTF.

This rearrangement joins TRBV7-9 to TRBJ2-5, with 11 nucleotides matching TRBD1. Germline loops: CDR1 SEHNR, CDR2 FQNEAQ (reference sequence). V dropped 5 bases and J dropped 0; count of bases not matched to a gene: 8. The CDR3 covers 17 residues. CDR3 in DNA: TGTGCCAGCAGCGAGGGACAGGGGGTAGTCTACCAAGAGACCCAGTACTTC. Amino acids: CASSEGQGVVYQETQYF.

This rearrangement joins TRBV4-1 to TRBJ2-2; 10 bases map to TRBD2. Per germline, CDR1 MGHRA and CDR2 YSYEKL. With 4 bases clipped from V and 3 bases from J, the junction kept 8 bases outside the gene matches. This CDR3 is 17 amino acids long. CDR3 in amino acids: CASSLSGLADYTGELFF. The CDR3 region has the DNA TGCGCCAGCAGCCTCAGCGGACTAGCGGACTACACCGGGGAGCTGTTTTTT.

This clonotype was seen a few times. The rearrangement uses TRBV15 and TRBJ2-2; TRBD1 matches at 7 bases. The CDR3 is 16 amino acids. Trimming cost V 0 bases and J 4 bases; bases outside gene matches: 5. Germline-derived CDR1 and CDR2 are LNHNV and YYDKDF (reference sequence). For the CDR3, the DNA is TGTGCCACCAGCAGAGACGGACAGGATTCCACCGGGGAGCTGTTTTTT. This gives the protein CATSRDGQDSTGELFF. The whole variable domain, filled in from reference TRBV15 and TRBJ2-2, reads DAMVIQNPRYQVTQFGKPVTLSCSQTLNHNVMYWYQQKSSQAPKLLFHYYDKDFNNEADTPDNFQSRRPNTSFCFLDIRSPGLGDTAMYLCATSRDGQDSTGELFFGEGSRLTVL.

The sample holds many counts of this clonotype. This rearrangement joins TRBV24-1 to TRBJ1-2; 8 bases align to TRBD1. This CDR3 has 14 amino acids. Trimming at V came to 9 bases and at J to 2 bases, leaving 7 bases not matched to a gene. The germline gives CDR1 KGHDR, CDR2 SFDVKD. The CDR3 coding sequence is TGTGCCACCGGCACAGGGGACAGGAACTATGGCTACACCTTC. Translation gives CATGTGDRNYGYTF.